This T cell receptor (beta chain) is from a study of graft-versus-host responses after intestinal transplantation. Study-wide results and limits: Detected in recipient marrow were GvH clones, some of which were first observed in ileum or blood. Peak circulating GvH clone levels tracked with early post-transplant HvG declines.

Measured with immunoSEQ multiplex PCR; TCRdb has only the in-frame clones, and not every one. The data show over 100,000 clones, roughly 93% seen once. Germline values: CDR1 SGHDN, CDR2 FVKESK. Trimming pared 4 bases from V and 6 bases from J, leaving 18 bases between. The CDR3 loop spans 15 amino acids. Comments on this clone: What it recognizes is unknown.

The sequenced sample was unstimulated CD4+ T cells sorted from spleen or lymph node cells, obtained before intestinal transplant. This sequence was found in a human donor who received an intestinal transplant. The rearrangement links TRBV14 to TRBJ1-2; D remains unclear. The CDR3 sequence: CASSPRVGVGNGYTF. CDR3 DNA sequence: TGTGCCAGCAGCCCCCGGGTAGGAGTGGGTAATGGCTACACCTTC.